This T cell receptor (beta chain) was captured by sequencing in a study of post-analysis software for immune sequencing data (dated by TCRdb to 2013 to 2016). About the investigation overall: Relapsing-remitting, secondary progressive and progressive-relapsing multiple sclerosis were recorded as disease courses, and subtype annotation was lacking for some patients. The patient repertoires were set against about eleven previously published healthy control repertoires from donors whose ages ranged from about 6 to 25 years. A subset of samples was prepared in parallel using single-end sample barcoding, then pooled and co-amplified after Illumina adapter ligation. General findings and caveats noted by the study authors: Significantly higher frequencies in patients than in controls were found for five TRBV segments, including TRBV5-6, TRBV5-1 and TRBV20-1. The multiple sclerosis patient group was slightly younger than the control group. Significantly lower normalized Chao1 diversity was found in multiple sclerosis patients than in controls, suggesting substantial peripheral T-cell clonal expansion. Direct clustering with F measure showed strong co-clustering of samples prepared in the same batch, prompting a batch-effect correction.

To prepare the library, PCR was applied. TCRdb names Illumina HiSeq 2500 as the instrument used. To reduce PCR and sequencing biases, unique molecular identifiers were built into the TCR beta cDNA libraries. About 500,000 cDNA molecules were obtained for every 1 to 10 million input T cells, so each molecule roughly corresponded to one T cell. Patient libraries were prepared and sequenced with the same protocol used for the earlier healthy control dataset. Within a given batch, samples were prepared together, multiplexed and sequenced on the same HiSeq lane. In the authors' own workflow: Raw barcoded reads were processed with MIGEC, and single-read molecular identifier groups were discarded before consensus assembly and CDR3 extraction. Clonotype tables were post-analysed with VDJtools, normalizing diversity by down-sampling all datasets to the smallest sample size. In repertoire overlap clustering, CDR3 amino acid sequences, but not nucleotide sequences, were matched to correct batch-related cross-sample contamination. Through fastp at Q25 and MiXCR, TCRdb rebuilt clones from the public reads, retaining in-frame beta chains. Rows are combined by CDR3 protein, so each entry shows the most common genes and DNA. The V and J calls and clone size come from TCRdb's table, not from the authors' own analysis. The sample table holds approximately 180,000 distinct CDR3 sequences, of which 30% were seen once. The leading ten clones occupy over 1.2% of the sample.

To demonstrate the VDJtools post-analysis software, TCR beta repertoires were profiled from the peripheral blood of 10 to 15 young patients with multiple sclerosis. Multiple sclerosis patients were children and adolescents aged 6 to 15 years. In this sample, this clonotype turned up many times. This receptor's antigen is unknown. No much larger clone exists at a distance of one base, and base qualities are not known. CDR1 is given as SQVTM and CDR2 as ANQGSEA, both from the germline V gene. Taken from cysteine to phenylalanine, the CDR3 has 14 residues. Only the CDR3 part of the read is kept: 42 bases, read in frame from the first base. V gives up 4 bases and J gives up 7 bases, and the segment between their germline ends measures 20 bases.

Sequencing input: blood. The source is a girl under 18 with multiple sclerosis. The chain is made from TRBV29-1 and TRBJ2-7; the D gene cannot be resolved reliably. The bases read TGCAGCGTTGGAGGAGTACAGCCCCCCTTTGAGCAGTACTTC. Its translation reads: CSVGGVQPPFEQYF.